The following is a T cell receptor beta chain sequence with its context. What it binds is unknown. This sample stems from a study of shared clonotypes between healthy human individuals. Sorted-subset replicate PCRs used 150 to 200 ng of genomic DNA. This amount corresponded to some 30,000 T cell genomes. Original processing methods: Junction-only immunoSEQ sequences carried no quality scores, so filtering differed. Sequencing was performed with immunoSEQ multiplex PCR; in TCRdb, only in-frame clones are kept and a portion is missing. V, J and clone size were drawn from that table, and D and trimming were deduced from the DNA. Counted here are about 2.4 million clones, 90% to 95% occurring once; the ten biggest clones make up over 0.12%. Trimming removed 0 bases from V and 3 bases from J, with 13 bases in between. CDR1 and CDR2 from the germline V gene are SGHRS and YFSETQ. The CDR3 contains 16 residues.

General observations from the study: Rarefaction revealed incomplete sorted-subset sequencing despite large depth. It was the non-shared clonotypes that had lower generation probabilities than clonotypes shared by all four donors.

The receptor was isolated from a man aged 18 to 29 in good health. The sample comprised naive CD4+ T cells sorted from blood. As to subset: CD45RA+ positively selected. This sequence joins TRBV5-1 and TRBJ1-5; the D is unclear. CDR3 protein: CASSLGEGRVNQPQHF. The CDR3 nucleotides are TGCGCCAGCAGCTTGGGGGAGGGTCGGGTCAATCAGCCCCAGCATTTT.